Shown below are 22 T cell receptor beta chains from a single sample sequenced in a study of blood T cell repertoires in COVID-19. Repertoires were generated with immunoSEQ multiplex PCR, while TCRdb's copy carries only in-frame clones and drops some. The profile shows fewer than 400,000 clones, roughly 90% of them singletons. The sequenced sample consisted of PBMCs or T cells enriched from blood (not recorded which). The receptors were gathered from a woman aged 25 to 39 who had recovered from COVID-19.

This chain uses TRBV10-3 with TRBJ1-2; D gene uncertain. CDR1 and CDR2 (germline): ENHRY, SYGVKD. The CDR3 has 14 amino acids. Trimming pared 4 bases from V and 4 bases from J, leaving 13 bases between. DNA for the CDR3: TGTGCCATCAGTGTTAACAGTGTTAGCTATGGCTACACCTTC. Encoded protein: CAISVNSVSYGYTF.

The chain recombines TRBV28 with TRBJ1-2; 8 nucleotides agree with TRBD1. CDR1 and CDR2 (germline): MDHEN, SYDVKM. The trim removed 7 bases at V and 7 bases at J, leaving 8 bases unmatched. The CDR3 covers 13 residues. The CDR3 spells CASTGQGKSGYTF. CDR3 nucleotide sequence: TGTGCCAGCACCGGACAGGGTAAAAGTGGCTACACCTTC.

This chain joins TRBV28 and TRBJ2-3, with 9 bases matching TRBD2. The CDR3 spans 12 residues. The V and J ends lost 5 bases and 12 bases, in that order; junction bases with no gene match: 6. CDR1 MDHEN and CDR2 SYDVKM come from the germline V gene. Here the CDR3 reads CASSRVGTSQYF. Written as DNA, the CDR3 is TGTGCCAGCAGTCGGGTGGGGACTAGCCAGTATTTT. Using reference TRBV28 and TRBJ2-3 for the parts outside the CDR3, the full variable domain is DVKVTQSSRYLVKRTGEKVFLECVQDMDHENMFWYRQDPGLGLRLIYFSYDVKMKEKGDIPEGYSVSREKKERFSLILESASTNQTSMYLCASSRVGTSQYFGPGTRLTVL.

This chain joins TRBV27 and TRBJ1-2; TRBD1 might be the D (6 bases). CDR1 is MNHEY and CDR2 is SMNVEV in the germline V gene (reference sequence). This CDR3 region has 15 residues. Trimming cost V 5 bases and J 4 bases, with 17 bases left between them. The CDR3 region has the DNA TGTGCCAGCAGTCCAGAACAGGGCCTTGGCTATGGCTACACCTTC. Translating it yields CASSPEQGLGYGYTF.

The CDR3: CASSFGGNSGNTIYF. CDR3 DNA sequence: TGTGCCAGCAGCTTTGGGGGGAACTCTGGAAACACCATATATTTT. The chain joins TRBV11-3 to TRBJ1-3; the D gene is possibly TRBD1 (5 bases). CDR3 length equals 15 residues. CDR1 and CDR2 (germline): SGHNT, YENEEA. V was cut by 3 bases and J by 0 bases, with 9 bases left in between. The full variable domain, in which reference TRBV11-3 and TRBJ1-3 provide the parts outside the CDR3, is EAGVVQSPRYKIIEKKQPVAFWCNPISGHNTLYWYLQNLGQGPELLIRYENEEAVDDSQLPKDRFSAERLKGVDSTLKIQPAELGDSAVYLCASSFGGNSGNTIYFGEGSWLTVV.

This clone occurred once. V gene TRBV7-9 combines with J gene TRBJ1-1; D perhaps matches TRBD1 (5 bases). Trimming cost V 6 bases and J 6 bases, with 17 bases left between them. Germline lookup yields CDR1 SEHNR and CDR2 FQNEAQ (reference sequence). CDR3 length equals 14 residues. In DNA form, the CDR3 reads TGTGCCAGCAGGGCTCAGGGATCAATTTCTGAAGCTTTCTTT. Its protein is CASRAQGSISEAFF.

The chain couples TRBV6-6 to TRBJ1-2; D perhaps matches TRBD1 (5 bases). The germline gives CDR1 MNHNY, CDR2 SVGAGI (reference sequence). The V and J ends lost 4 bases and 0 bases respectively, with 12 bases between them. This CDR3 is built from 15 residues. CDR3 DNA: TGTGCCAGCAGTTCCCCGAGGGACTCTAACTATGGCTACACCTTC. Translating it yields CASSSPRDSNYGYTF.

This clone was observed a few times. The V and J genes are TRBV6-5 and TRBJ2-7; D gene unclear. Per germline, CDR1 MNHEY and CDR2 SVGAGI. The CDR3 contains 12 residues. V dropped 9 bases and J dropped 2 bases, with 11 bases sitting between them. CDR3 amino acids: CASRTQTYEQYF. CDR3 bases: TGTGCCAGTCGTACACAGACCTACGAGCAGTACTTC.

V and J are TRBV2 and TRBJ1-4; no clear D gene. The germline CDR1 and CDR2 sequences are SNHLY and FYNNEI. V lost 6 bases, J lost 0 bases, and 11 bases lay in between. The CDR3 sequence is 15 residues long. The CDR3 spells CASRSTASTNEKLFF. In nucleotides, the CDR3 is TGTGCCAGCAGATCTACAGCTTCAACTAATGAAAAACTGTTTTTT.

The J gene is TRBJ2-2, the V gene TRBV24-1; possible D gene TRBD2, 7 bases. The germline V gene has CDR1 KGHDR and CDR2 SFDVKD. The CDR3 is 13 residues long. Trimming left V 4 bases short and J 6 bases short, with 8 bases between. CDR3 protein: CATSEGGAGELFF. CDR3 nucleotides: TGTGCCACCAGTGAAGGGGGGGCCGGGGAGCTGTTTTTT.

The rearrangement uses TRBV5-3 and TRBJ2-3; D might be TRBD2 (5 bases). TRBV5-3 has ORF status, its function being uncertain. This CDR3 has 15 amino acids. V was shortened by 0 bases and J by 0 bases, with 8 bases between the two germline ends. In DNA form, the CDR3 reads TGTGCCAGAAGCTTGGACCTAGCCAGCACAGATACGCAGTATTTT. It translates to CARSLDLASTDTQYF.

The J gene is TRBJ2-1, the V gene TRBV12-5; 11 bases agree with TRBD2. Per the germline V gene, CDR1 is LGHNT and CDR2 is FRNRAP. J lost 6 bases, V lost 7 bases, and 5 bases had no gene match. The CDR3 sequence is 14 residues long. The CDR3 is CASARSGGGNEQFF. CDR3 DNA sequence: TGTGCTAGTGCTCGTAGCGGGGGGGGCAATGAGCAGTTCTTC. Full variable domain (outside the CDR3, taken from reference TRBV12-5 and TRBJ2-1): DARVTQTPRHKVTEMGQEVTMRCQPILGHNTVFWYRQTMMQGLELLAYFRNRAPLDDSGMPKDRFSAEMPDATLATLKIQPSEPRDSAVYFCASARSGGGNEQFFGPGTRLTVL.

Concerning this clone: The same CDR3 also results from other DNA sequences found in this sample. The chain employs TRBV11-3 and TRBJ2-1, with TRBD2 as a possible D gene (5 bases). V lost 0 bases and J lost 0, with 15 bases in between. Germline CDR1 reads SGHNT; CDR2 reads YENEEA. The CDR3 runs to 18 residues. The CDR3 nucleotides read TGTGCCAGCAGCTTAGATCAAGGAGGTAGCAGCTCCTACAATGAGCAGTTCTTC. It translates to CASSLDQGGSSSYNEQFF.

The chain carries TRBV2 and TRBJ1-5; no clear D. This CDR3 is 14 amino acids long. Germline-derived CDR1 and CDR2 are SNHLY and FYNNEI. V was shortened by 3 bases and J by 1 base, with 7 bases between the two germline ends. Here the CDR3 DNA reads TGTGCCAGCAGTGAGTCGAGGAGCAATCAGCCCCAGCATTTT. Translated: CASSESRSNQPQHF.

V is TRBV5-4 and J is TRBJ2-5, with a weak D call TRBD2 (5 bases). The V and J ends lost 6 bases and 7 bases respectively, with 22 bases between them. CDR3 length: 15 amino acids. The germline V gene has CDR1 SGHNT and CDR2 YYREEE (reference sequence). CDR3 region: CASNTEARRGGTQYF. CDR3 sequence (DNA): TGTGCCAGCAACACAGAGGCGCGCCGGGGTGGGACCCAGTACTTC.

Details on this clone: Relative to the germline gene, one junction end is altered; a read error may explain this. The chain joins TRBV5-1 to TRBJ2-1, with D tentatively TRBD2 (6 bases). CDR1 is SGHRS and CDR2 is YFSETQ in the germline V gene. CDR3 length: 13 amino acids. The CDR3 DNA is TGCGCCAGCAGCTTGGGTGGGGGGTCCACGCCGCTCTTC. Translated, it gives CASSLGGGSTPLF.

The chain has TRBV3-1 (or the pseudogene TRBV3-2) and TRBJ2-5; tentatively, D is TRBD2 (6 bases). Germline lookup yields CDR1 LGHDT and CDR2 YNNKEL (reference sequence). V lost 4 bases and J lost 2, with 20 bases in between. The CDR3 is 17 amino acids. The CDR3 DNA reads TGTGCCAGCAGCCGTAAAAGGGTCGTTCGGGGGCAAGAGACCCAGTACTTC. Translation gives CASSRKRVVRGQETQYF.

This chain uses TRBV20-1 with TRBJ2-3; perhaps TRBD1 as D (5 bases). Germline CDR1 reads DFQATT; CDR2 reads SNEGSKA (reference sequence). V was pared by 6 bases and J by 2 bases, with 6 bases between. The CDR3 consists of 11 residues. The CDR3 loop is CSAGATDTQYF. In nucleotides, the CDR3 is TGCAGTGCAGGGGCCACAGATACGCAGTATTTT.

This chain uses TRBV18 with TRBJ2-1; 9 bases match TRBD1. The CDR3 length is 15 residues. The trim removed 3 bases at V and 1 base at J, leaving 1 base unmatched. Germline assignment: CDR1 KGHSH and CDR2 LQKENI. This CDR3 is CASSPGQGSYNEQFF. The DNA of the CDR3 is TGTGCCAGCTCACCGGGACAGGGTTCCTACAATGAGCAGTTCTTC.

The gene calls are TRBV7-9 and TRBJ1-2; D gene ambiguous. The CDR3 runs 15 residues. The germline gives CDR1 SEHNR, CDR2 FQNEAQ (reference sequence). The ends were cut back, 4 bases at V and 5 bases at J, with 17 bases in the middle. The CDR3 DNA reads TGTGCCAGCAGCTCTACTAGGAAAGGGTCTTATGGCTACACCTTC. It codes for CASSSTRKGSYGYTF.

V usage is TRBV5-1 and J usage is TRBJ2-1; TRBD2 might be the D (6 bases). Germline V gene data show CDR1 as SGHRS and CDR2 as YFSETQ. V lost 0 bases, J lost 0 bases, and 22 bases lay in between. The CDR3 totals 20 residues. Here the CDR3 reads CASSLVAASEISYSYNEQFF. As DNA, the CDR3 is TGCGCCAGCAGCTTGGTCGCGGCTAGCGAGATCTCCTACTCCTACAATGAGCAGTTCTTC. The whole variable domain, remainder taken from reference TRBV5-1 and TRBJ2-1, is KAGVTQTPRYLIKTRGQQVTLSCSPISGHRSVSWYQQTPGQGLQFLFEYFSETQRNKGNFPGRFSGRQFSNSRSEMNVSTLELGDSALYLCASSLVAASEISYSYNEQFFGPGTRLTVL.

This chain links TRBV4-2 with TRBJ2-7, with a weak D call TRBD2 (5 bases). This CDR3 is 18 amino acids long. From germline, CDR1 is LGHNA and CDR2 YNFKEQ. The ends were cut back, 4 bases at V and 0 bases at J, with 22 bases in the middle. CDR3 in amino acids: CASSPSGTFQRTSYEQYF. CDR3 DNA: TGTGCCAGCAGCCCCTCAGGAACATTTCAGCGGACCTCCTACGAGCAGTACTTC.